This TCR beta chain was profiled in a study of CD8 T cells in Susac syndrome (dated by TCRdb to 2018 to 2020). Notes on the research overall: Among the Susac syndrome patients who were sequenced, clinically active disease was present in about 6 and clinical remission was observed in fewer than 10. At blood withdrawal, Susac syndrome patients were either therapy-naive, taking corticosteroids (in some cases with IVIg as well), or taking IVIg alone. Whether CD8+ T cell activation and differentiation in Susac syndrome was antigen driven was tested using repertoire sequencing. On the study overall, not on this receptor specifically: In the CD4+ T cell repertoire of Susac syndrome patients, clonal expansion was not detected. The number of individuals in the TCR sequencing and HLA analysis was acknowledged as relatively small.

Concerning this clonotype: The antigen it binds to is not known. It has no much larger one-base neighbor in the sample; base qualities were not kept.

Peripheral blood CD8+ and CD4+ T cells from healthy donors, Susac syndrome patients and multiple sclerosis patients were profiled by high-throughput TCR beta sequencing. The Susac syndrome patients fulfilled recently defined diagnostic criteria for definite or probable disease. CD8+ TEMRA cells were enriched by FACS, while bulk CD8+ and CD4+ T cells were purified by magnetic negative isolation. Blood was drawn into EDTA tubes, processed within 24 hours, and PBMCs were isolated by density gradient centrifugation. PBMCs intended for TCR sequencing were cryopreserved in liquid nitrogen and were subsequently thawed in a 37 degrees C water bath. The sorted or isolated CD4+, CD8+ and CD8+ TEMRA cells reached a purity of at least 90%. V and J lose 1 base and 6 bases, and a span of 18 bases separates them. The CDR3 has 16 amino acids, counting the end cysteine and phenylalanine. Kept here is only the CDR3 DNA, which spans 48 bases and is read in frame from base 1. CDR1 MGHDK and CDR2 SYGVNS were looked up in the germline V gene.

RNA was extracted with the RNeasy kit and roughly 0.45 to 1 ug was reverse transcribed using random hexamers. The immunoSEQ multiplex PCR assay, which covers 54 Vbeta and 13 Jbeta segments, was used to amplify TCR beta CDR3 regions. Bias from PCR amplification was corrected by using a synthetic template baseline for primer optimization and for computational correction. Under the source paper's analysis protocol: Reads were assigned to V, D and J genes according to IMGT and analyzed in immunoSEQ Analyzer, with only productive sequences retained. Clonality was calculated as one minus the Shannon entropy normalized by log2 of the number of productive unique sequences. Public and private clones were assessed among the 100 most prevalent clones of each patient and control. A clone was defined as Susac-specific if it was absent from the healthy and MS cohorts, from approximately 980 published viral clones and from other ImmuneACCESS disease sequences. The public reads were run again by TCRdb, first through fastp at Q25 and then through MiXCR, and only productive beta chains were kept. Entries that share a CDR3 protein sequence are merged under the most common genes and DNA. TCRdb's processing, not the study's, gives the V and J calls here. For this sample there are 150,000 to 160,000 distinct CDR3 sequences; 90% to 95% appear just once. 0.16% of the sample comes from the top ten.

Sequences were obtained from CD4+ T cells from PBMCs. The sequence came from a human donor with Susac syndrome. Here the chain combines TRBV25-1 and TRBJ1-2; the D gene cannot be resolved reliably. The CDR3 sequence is CASSESGTATQHGYTF. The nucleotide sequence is TGTGCCAGCAGTGAATCTGGCACAGCAACTCAGCATGGCTACACCTTC.